This TCR beta chain was captured by sequencing in a study of T-cell memory formation after mild COVID-19. This clonotype was counted a few times. TCRdb reprocessed the 5' RACE reads with MiXCR, giving one entry per CDR3 protein. The table shows some 310,000 distinct CDR3 sequences, with more than 20% occurring only once. Sequencing was done on a sample of PBMCs or a T cell subset sorted from them (not recorded which). The sequence derives from a man younger than 30 who had mild COVID-19 (a few samples of this study predate the infection). Cell type and time point are not known.

Here the CDR3 reads CASSLAHRGTGELFF. The DNA of the CDR3 is TGTGCCAGCAGCTTAGCCCACAGGGGGACCGGGGAGCTGTTTTTT. The rearrangement uses TRBV7-3 and TRBJ2-2; 8 bases are shared with TRBD1. From germline, CDR1 is SGHTA and CDR2 FQGTGA. CDR3 size: 15 residues. V lost 2 bases, J lost 5 bases, and 4 bases stayed unmatched.